This is a list of T cell receptor beta chains from one sample in a study of OX40 agonist ivuxolimab in advanced cancers. Clones were read by immunoSEQ multiplex PCR, and TCRdb kept only the in-frame ones, dropping some. The data hold about 55,000 clones, with roughly 84% observed a single time. Sequencing was performed on CD4+ or CD8+ T cells sorted from blood, taken in a trial of the OX40 agonist ivuxolimab. The receptors derive from an adult with an advanced solid tumor such as melanoma, head and neck, liver or kidney cancer. The CDR3 runs from the conserved cysteine through the conserved F or W. A D gene is named only where the DNA matches it firmly. Rows give clone size only sometimes, using once, few, many, or a class for an expanded clone.

D	V	J	size	CDR3	DNA
NA	TRBV19	TRBJ1-1	NA	CASSIVGLNTEAFF	TGTGCCAGTAGTATTGTGGGTCTGAACACTGAAGCTTTCTTT
NA	TRBV5-1	TRBJ2-7	NA	CASSLIGGQIQSNEQYF	TGCGCCAGCAGCTTGATCGGAGGGCAGATCCAAAGCAACGAGCAGTACTTC
NA	TRBV5-4	TRBJ1-1	NA	CASSLGGLNTEAFF	TGTGCCAGCAGCTTGGGAGGGCTGAACACTGAAGCTTTCTTT
NA	TRBV10-1	TRBJ2-2	few	CASSAGNTGELFF	TGCGCCAGCAGTGCGGGGAATACCGGGGAGCTGTTTTTT
TRBD2	TRBV18	TRBJ2-3	once	CASCPPGLANTDTQYF	TGTGCCAGCTGTCCTCCGGGACTAGCGAATACAGATACGCAGTATTTT
NA	TRBV6-1	TRBJ1-3	NA	CASIRHNSGNTIYF	TGTGCCAGCATTAGGCACAACTCTGGAAACACCATATATTTT
NA	TRBV7-8	TRBJ1-3	NA	CASSGRFSGNTIYF	TGTGCCAGCAGCGGCAGGTTCTCTGGAAACACCATATATTTT
NA	TRBV5-1	TRBJ1-4	NA	CASSRIGRTGSNEKLFF	TGCGCCAGCAGCCGTATCGGCAGGACGGGAAGTAATGAAAAACTGTTTTTT
TRBD1	TRBV18	TRBJ1-5	NA	CASSSGGDRSNQPQHF	TGTGCCAGCTCAAGTGGGGGGGACAGATCCAATCAGCCCCAGCATTTT
NA	TRBV7-6	TRBJ2-1	once	CASSPGGGKNEQFF	TGTGCCAGCAGCCCGGGGGGCGGGAAAAATGAGCAGTTCTTC
NA	TRBV30	TRBJ1-5	NA	CAWNLASDQPQHF	TGTGCCTGGAATCTAGCGTCCGATCAGCCCCAGCATTTT
NA	TRBV9	TRBJ1-5	NA	CASSVAGGGSGQHFGSNQPQHF	TGTGCCAGCAGCGTAGCTGGAGGTGGGAGCGGACAACACTTCGGGAGCAATCAGCCCCAGCATTTT
NA	TRBV5-1	TRBJ2-6	NA	CASSPARAGANVLTF	TGCGCCAGCAGCCCCGCGCGGGCTGGGGCCAACGTCCTGACTTTC
NA	TRBV5-6	TRBJ1-2	few	CASRLLTGWIYGYTF	TGTGCCAGCAGACTCTTGACAGGTTGGATCTATGGCTACACCTTC
TRBD1	TRBV30	TRBJ1-5	NA	CAWDRVNQPQHF	TGTGCCTGGGACAGGGTAAATCAGCCCCAGCATTTT
NA	TRBV28	TRBJ2-2	NA	CASSLYGTPTGELFF	TGTGCCAGCAGTTTGTACGGGACGCCTACCGGGGAGCTGTTTTTT
NA	TRBV28	TRBJ2-7	NA	CASSRGGGTYEQYF	TGTGCCAGCAGCCGAGGGGGAGGGACCTACGAGCAGTACTTC
NA	TRBV5-1	TRBJ2-5	NA	CASSLAGAETQYF	TGCGCCAGCAGCTTGGCGGGGGCGGAGACCCAGTACTTC
NA	TRBV9	TRBJ2-7	few	CASSVRGMGNEQYF	TGTGCCAGCAGCGTACGGGGGATGGGGAACGAGCAGTACTTC
NA	TRBV19	TRBJ1-5	NA	CASSIQDRQPQHF	TGTGCCAGTAGTATCCAGGATCGACAGCCCCAGCATTTT
NA	TRBV13	TRBJ2-3	NA	CASSLGQGGTDTQYF	TGTGCCAGCAGCTTAGGTCAGGGGGGGACAGATACGCAGTATTTT
NA	TRBV12-5	TRBJ2-5	NA	CASGLATGTPLGETQYF	TGTGCTAGTGGTTTGGCCACCGGGACACCCTTGGGAGAGACCCAGTACTTC
TRBD1	TRBV5-4	TRBJ1-1	NA	CASSTDRENTEAFF	TGTGCCAGCAGCACGGACAGGGAGAACACTGAAGCTTTCTTT